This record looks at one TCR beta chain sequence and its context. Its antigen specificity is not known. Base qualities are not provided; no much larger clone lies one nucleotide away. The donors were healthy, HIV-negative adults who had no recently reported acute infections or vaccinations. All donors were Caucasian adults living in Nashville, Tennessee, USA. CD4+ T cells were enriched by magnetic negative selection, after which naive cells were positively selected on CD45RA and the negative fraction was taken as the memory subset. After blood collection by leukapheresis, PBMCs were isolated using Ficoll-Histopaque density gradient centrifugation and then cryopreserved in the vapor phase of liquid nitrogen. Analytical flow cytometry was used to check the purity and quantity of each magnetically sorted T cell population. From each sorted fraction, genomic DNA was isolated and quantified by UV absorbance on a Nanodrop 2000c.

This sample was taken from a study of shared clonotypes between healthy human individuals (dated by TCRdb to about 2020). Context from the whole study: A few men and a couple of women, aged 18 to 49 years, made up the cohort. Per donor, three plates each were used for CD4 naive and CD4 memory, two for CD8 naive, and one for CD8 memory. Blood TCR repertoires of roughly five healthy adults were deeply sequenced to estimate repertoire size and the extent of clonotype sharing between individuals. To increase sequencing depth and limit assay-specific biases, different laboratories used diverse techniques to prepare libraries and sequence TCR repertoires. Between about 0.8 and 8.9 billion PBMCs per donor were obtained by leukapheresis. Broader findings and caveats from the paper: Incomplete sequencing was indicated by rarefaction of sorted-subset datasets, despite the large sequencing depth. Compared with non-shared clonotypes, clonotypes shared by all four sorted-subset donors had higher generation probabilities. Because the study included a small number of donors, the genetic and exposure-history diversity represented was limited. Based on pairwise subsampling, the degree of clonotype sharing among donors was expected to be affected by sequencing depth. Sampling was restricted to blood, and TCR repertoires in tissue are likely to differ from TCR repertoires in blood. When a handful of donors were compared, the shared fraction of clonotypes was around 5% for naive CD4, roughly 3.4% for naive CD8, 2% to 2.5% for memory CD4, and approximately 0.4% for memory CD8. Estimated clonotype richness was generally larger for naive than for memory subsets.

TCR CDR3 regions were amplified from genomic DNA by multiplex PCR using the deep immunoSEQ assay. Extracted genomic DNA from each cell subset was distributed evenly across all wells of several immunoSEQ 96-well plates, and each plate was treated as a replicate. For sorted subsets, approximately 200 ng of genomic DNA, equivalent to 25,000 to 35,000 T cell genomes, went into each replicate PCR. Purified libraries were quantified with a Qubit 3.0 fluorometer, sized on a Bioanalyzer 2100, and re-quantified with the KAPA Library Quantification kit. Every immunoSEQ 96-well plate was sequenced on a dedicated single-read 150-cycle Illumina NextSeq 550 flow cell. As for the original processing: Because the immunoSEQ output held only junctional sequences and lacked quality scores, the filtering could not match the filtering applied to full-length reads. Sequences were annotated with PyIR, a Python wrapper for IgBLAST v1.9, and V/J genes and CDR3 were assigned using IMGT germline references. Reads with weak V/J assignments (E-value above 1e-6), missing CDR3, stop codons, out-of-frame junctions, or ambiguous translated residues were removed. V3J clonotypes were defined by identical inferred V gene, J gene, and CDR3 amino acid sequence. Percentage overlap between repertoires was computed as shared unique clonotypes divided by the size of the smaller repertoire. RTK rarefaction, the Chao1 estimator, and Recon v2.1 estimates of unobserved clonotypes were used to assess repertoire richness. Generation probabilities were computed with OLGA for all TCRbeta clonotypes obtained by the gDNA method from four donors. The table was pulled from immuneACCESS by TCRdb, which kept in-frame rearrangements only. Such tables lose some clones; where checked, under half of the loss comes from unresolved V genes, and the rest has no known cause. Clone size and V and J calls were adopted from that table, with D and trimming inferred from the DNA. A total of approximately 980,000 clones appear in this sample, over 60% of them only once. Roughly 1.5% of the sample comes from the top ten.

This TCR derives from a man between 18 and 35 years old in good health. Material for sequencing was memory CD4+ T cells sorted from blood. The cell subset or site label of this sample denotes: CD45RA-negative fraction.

For the CDR3, the sequence is CASSRQGGLEKLFF. The sequenced DNA is TGTGCCAGCAGTCGACAGGGGGGTCTCGAAAAACTGTTTTTT. The chain uses TRBV6-5 and TRBJ1-4; the central 9 bases match TRBD1. CDR1 MNHEY and CDR2 SVGAGI were looked up in the germline V gene. Compared with germline, V lacks 5 bases and J lacks 8 bases; bases without a gene match: 6. The CDR3 spans 14 residues, from the cysteine through the phenylalanine. Only the CDR3 DNA stays, 42 bases, in frame from base 1.